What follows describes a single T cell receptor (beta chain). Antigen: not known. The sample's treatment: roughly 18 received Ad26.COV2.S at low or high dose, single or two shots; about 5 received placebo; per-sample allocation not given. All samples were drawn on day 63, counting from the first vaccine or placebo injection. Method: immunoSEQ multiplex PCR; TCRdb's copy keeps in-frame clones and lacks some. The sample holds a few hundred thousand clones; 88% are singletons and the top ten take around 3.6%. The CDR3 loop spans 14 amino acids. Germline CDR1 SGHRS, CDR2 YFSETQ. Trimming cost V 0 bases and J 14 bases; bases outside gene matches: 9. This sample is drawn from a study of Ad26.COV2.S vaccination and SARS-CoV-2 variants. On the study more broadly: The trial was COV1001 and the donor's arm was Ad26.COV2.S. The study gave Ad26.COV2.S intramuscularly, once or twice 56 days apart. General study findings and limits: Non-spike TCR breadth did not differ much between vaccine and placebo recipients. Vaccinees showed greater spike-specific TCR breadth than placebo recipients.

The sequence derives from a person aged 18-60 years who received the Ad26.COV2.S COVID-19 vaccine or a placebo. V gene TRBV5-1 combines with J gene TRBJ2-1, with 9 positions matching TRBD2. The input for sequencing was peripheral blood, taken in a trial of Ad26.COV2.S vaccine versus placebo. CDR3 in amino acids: CASSLEPSGESEFF. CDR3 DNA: TGCGCCAGCAGCTTGGAGCCTAGCGGGGAATCAGAGTTCTTC.